Given below is one T cell receptor beta chain in context. Its target is not known. Amplification used 60 Vbeta primers and 13 Jbeta primers. Assay: immunoSEQ multiplex PCR; the TCRdb copy retains only in-frame clones and omits some. The sample shows approximately 150,000 clones, roughly 84% of them seen only once. The CDR3 contains 15 residues. Germline V gene data show CDR1 as LGHNA and CDR2 as YSLEER. These data are taken from a study of cytomegalovirus exposure and HLA in healthy donors. Study at large: Earlier results showed almost 120 million unique TCR beta sequences derived from approximately 170 million T cells. Among a few hundred genotyped donors, around 82% fell in the Caucasian-associated ancestry cluster.

Notes on the study in general: The presence/absence work took it that sequencing depth was about the same across donors. As a later analysis showed, a missense DCLRE1C variant was linked to trimming of TCR beta V- and J-genes.

The sequence derives from a man aged 25 to 40 in good health and CMV-seronegative. V usage is TRBV4-3 and J usage is TRBJ2-5; 7 nucleotides agree with TRBD1. The J call may be in error: the DNA end matches TRBJ2-7 better. The sequenced material came from PBMCs. The CDR3 loop is CASSQTPDRVHEQYF. The CDR3 coding sequence is TGCGCCAGCAGCCAGACCCCAGACAGGGTCCACGAGCAGTACTTC.